The 22 T cell receptor beta chains in this list originate from one sample, sequenced in a study of Graves' ophthalmopathy and Graves' hyperthyroidism. Amplifying from RNA transcripts, the study obtained TCR beta CDR3 regions. HTBI primers were employed in first-round RT-PCR, then a second-round multiplex PCR followed. TCRdb re-derived calls from the multiplex PCR reads in MiXCR, one entry per CDR3 protein. The table includes about 400,000 distinct CDR3 sequences, 15% to 20% detected once. Input material: peripheral blood. These receptor sequences come from a woman between 18 and 30 years old with Graves' ophthalmopathy.

This clonotype has at least ten counts. This chain joins TRBV29-1 and TRBJ1-2, with 7 bases lining up with TRBD1. Germline CDR1 SQVTM, CDR2 ANQGSEA. CDR3 length: 11 residues. V lost 7 bases, J lost 8 bases, and 7 bases stayed unmatched. The CDR3 sequence: CSAATGNGYTF. CDR3 DNA sequence: TGCAGCGCCGCGACAGGGAACGGCTACACCTTC. The entire variable domain, with the rest obtained from reference TRBV29-1 and TRBJ1-2, is as follows: SAVISQKPSRDICQRGTSLTIQCQVDSQVTMMFWYRQQPGQSLTLIATANQGSEATYESGFVIDKFPISRPNLTFSTLTVSNMSPEDSSIYLCSAATGNGYTFGSGTRLTVV.

This clonotype was found many times. The chain carries TRBV6-5 and TRBJ1-6; the D gene is possibly TRBD1 (6 bases). Looked up from germline, CDR1 is MNHEY and CDR2 is SVGAGI. Trimming removed 3 bases from V and 7 bases from J, with 16 bases in between. The CDR3 runs to 16 residues. CDR3 protein: CASSYTQGRSNSPLHF. The CDR3 nucleotides read TGTGCCAGCAGTTATACCCAGGGGCGCTCCAATTCACCCCTCCACTTT.

Ten or more counts support this clonotype. The rearrangement links TRBV4-3 to TRBJ2-5; D is possibly TRBD2 (5 bases). Germline CDR1 LGHNA, CDR2 YSLEER. The CDR3 covers 16 residues. V dropped 0 bases and J dropped 1 base, with 12 bases sitting between them. This chain's CDR3 is CASSQDFPGIQETQYF. For the CDR3, the DNA is TGCGCCAGCAGCCAAGATTTCCCCGGGATCCAAGAGACCCAGTACTTC.

The J gene is TRBJ1-1, the V gene TRBV15; D uncertain. V was clipped by 0 bases and J by 0 bases, with 5 bases between them. This CDR3 spans 14 amino acids. Germline loops: CDR1 LNHNV, CDR2 YYDKDF (reference sequence). The CDR3: CATSRESVNTEAFF. The CDR3 DNA reads TGTGCCACCAGCAGAGAGTCGGTGAACACTGAAGCTTTCTTT.

The sample holds many counts of this clonotype. The chain has TRBV7-8 and TRBJ1-3; D remains unclear. Between the trimmed V and J ends, which lost 5 bases and 0 bases, there was a span of 14 bases. This CDR3 is built from 16 residues. Germline values: CDR1 SGHVS, CDR2 FQNEAQ. The CDR3 sequence is CASSPLTESSGNTIYF. The CDR3 DNA sequence: TGTGCCAGCAGCCCTCTGACGGAAAGCTCTGGAAACACCATATATTTT.

The chain uses TRBV29-1 and TRBJ1-6; D gene uncertain. With 4 bases removed from V and 1 base from J, the gap between germline ends came to 5 bases. The CDR3 is made up of 13 amino acids. Germline V CDR1 and CDR2: SQVTM, ANQGSEA. The CDR3 bases are TGCAGCGTTGGCCCGTCCTATAATTCACCCCTCCACTTT. It is translated as CSVGPSYNSPLHF.

Worth noting for this clonotype: Compared with germline, one end of the junction differs, possibly owing to a read error. This chain joins TRBV27 and TRBJ2-7; 8 positions agree with TRBD1. This CDR3 region has 13 residues. In germline, CDR1 is MNHEY, CDR2 SMNVEV (reference sequence). The DNA of the CDR3 is TGTGCCAGCAGCCCAGGGACAGGCTACGGGCAGTACTTC. It encodes CASSPGTGYGQYF.

This clonotype was observed at least ten times. The chain joins TRBV4-1 to TRBJ2-7, with 7 nucleotides matching TRBD2. The germline V gene has CDR1 MGHRA and CDR2 YSYEKL. The CDR3 contains 13 residues. The V gene end was trimmed by 0 bases and the J gene end by 6 bases; junction bases not matched to a gene: 2. The CDR3 DNA follows: TGCGCCAGCAGCCAAGAGGGGGGGTCCGAGCAGTACTTC. Its translation is CASSQEGGSEQYF.

Ten or more counts support this clonotype. The chain is built from TRBV20-1 and TRBJ1-2; D ambiguous. The CDR3 consists of 13 residues. Looked up from germline, CDR1 is DFQATT and CDR2 is SNEGSKA (reference sequence). The CDR3 loop reads CRVALGGFYGYTF. In nucleotides, the CDR3 is TGCAGAGTGGCGCTGGGAGGATTCTATGGCTACACCTTC.

This clonotype appeared many times. The rearrangement uses TRBV6-1 and TRBJ2-7; 13 bases line up with TRBD2. V shed 8 bases and J 2 bases; nucleotides not matched to a gene: 3. The CDR3 has 14 amino acids. Germline CDR1 is MNHNS and CDR2 is SASEGT. The CDR3 protein is CASETSGRAYEQYF. The CDR3, as DNA: TGTGCCAGCGAAACTAGCGGGAGGGCCTACGAGCAGTACTTC.

V gene TRBV7-2 combines with J gene TRBJ2-7, with D unresolved. CDR1 is SGHTA, CDR2 FQGNSA, per germline. V gave up 4 bases and J gave up 3 bases, with 16 bases separating them. CDR3 length: 15 amino acids. DNA of the CDR3: TGTGCCAGCAGCTCGCCCGACGCTTCAAACTACGAGCAGTACTTC. As protein: CASSSPDASNYEQYF.

Remarks on this clonotype: One junction end does not reproduce the germline sequence, and a read error may be involved. V usage is TRBV27 and J usage is TRBJ1-6; D not resolved. The CDR3 runs 13 residues. In germline, CDR1 is MNHEY, CDR2 SMNVEV (reference sequence). Here the CDR3 reads CASSLIDNSLLHF. Written as DNA, the CDR3 is TGTGCCAGCAGTTTAATAGATAATTCACTCCTCCACTTT.

In its sample, this clonotype was seen many times. The chain recombines TRBV12-3 or TRBV12-4 with TRBJ2-5; a weak D match, TRBD2 (6 bases). The CDR3 runs to 12 residues. Trimming removed 6 bases at V and 4 bases at J, with 9 bases between. The CDR3 protein is CASRRGGETQYF. CDR3 in DNA: TGTGCCAGCAGGCGGGGAGGAGAGACCCAGTACTTC.

This clonotype appeared many times. The chain recombines TRBV29-1 with TRBJ1-1; D is unclear. The CDR3 covers 13 residues. The V end was cut by 1 base, the J end by 2 bases, with 8 bases between. The V gene's germline CDR1 is SQVTM and CDR2 ANQGSEA. CDR3 residues: CSVEVFANTEAFF. DNA for the CDR3: TGCAGCGTTGAAGTTTTCGCCAACACTGAAGCTTTCTTT.

The sample holds many counts of this clonotype. This rearrangement joins TRBV28 to TRBJ1-2; D ambiguous. Per the germline V gene, CDR1 is MDHEN and CDR2 is SYDVKM. This CDR3 spans 11 amino acids. V was clipped by 7 bases and J by 6 bases, with 9 bases between them. The CDR3 is CASTFGHGYTF. CDR3 DNA: TGTGCCAGCACATTCGGCCATGGCTACACCTTC.

This clonotype was counted ten times or more. The chain employs TRBV12-3 or TRBV12-4 and TRBJ2-5; D may be TRBD1 (6 bases). Trimming took off 6 bases at V and 4 bases at J, with 9 bases between the two ends. The CDR3 runs 12 residues. CDR3 protein: CASSYRVETQYF. The CDR3 nucleotides are TGTGCCAGCAGCTACAGGGTAGAGACCCAGTACTTC.

This clonotype was detected ten times or more. J is TRBJ2-7 and V is TRBV28; 7 positions match TRBD1. CDR1 MDHEN and CDR2 SYDVKM come from the germline V gene. This CDR3 has 15 residues. After removal of 3 bases from V and 2 bases from J, the junction contained 7 bases not matched to a gene. The CDR3 DNA follows: TGTGCCAGCAGTTTGAACAGGGGACCAACCTACGAGCAGTACTTC. It codes for CASSLNRGPTYEQYF.

This clonotype was counted only a few times. This chain links TRBV18 with TRBJ2-7; TRBD2 agrees at 7 bases. The CDR3 loop spans 15 amino acids. V lost 6 bases and J lost 3; bases outside the gene matches: 11. CDR1 KGHSH and CDR2 LQKENI come from the germline V gene. In nucleotides, the CDR3 is TGTGCCAGCTCGCGGACCTCGGGGAGGGGCTACGAGCAGTACTTC. This encodes CASSRTSGRGYEQYF. Filled out from reference TRBV18 and TRBJ2-7, the complete variable domain reads NAGVMQNPRHLVRRRGQEARLRCSPMKGHSHVYWYRQLPEEGLKFMVYLQKENIIDESGMPKERFSAEFPKEGPSILRIQQVVRGDSAAYFCASSRTSGRGYEQYFGPGTRLTVT.

This clonotype was seen repeatedly, ten times or more. The chain uses TRBV27 and TRBJ1-1; no clear D gene. Trimming took 10 bases from V and 3 from J, leaving 21 bases between them. This CDR3 has 15 amino acids. Germline loops: CDR1 MNHEY, CDR2 SMNVEV (reference sequence). CDR3 sequence: CAKWLAGWLDTEAFF. CDR3 nucleotides: TGTGCCAAATGGCTGGCCGGTTGGCTAGACACTGAAGCTTTCTTT.

This clonotype appeared many times. This may come from a read error, since a much larger clone is one base off. The V call is TRBV20-1, the J call TRBJ1-1, with no clear D. The germline CDR1 and CDR2 sequences are DFQATT and SNEGSKA (reference sequence). This CDR3 has 13 amino acids. Between the trimmed V and J ends, which lost 3 bases and 4 bases, there was a span of 12 bases. The CDR3 is CSASRRLSTEAFF. CDR3 bases: TGCAGTGCTAGTAGGAGACTGAGCACTGAAGCTTTCTTT.

The V and J genes are TRBV18 and TRBJ1-2, with TRBD1 as a possible D gene (6 bases). Between the trimmed V and J ends, which lost 4 bases and 3 bases, there was a span of 9 bases. The CDR3 totals 13 residues. Germline V gives CDR1 KGHSH, CDR2 LQKENI. The DNA of the CDR3 is TGTGCCAGCTCACAGTCAGGGGACTATGGCTACACCTTC. Translated, it gives CASSQSGDYGYTF.

The table lists this clonotype with many counts. The chain combines TRBV20-1 with TRBJ2-7, with TRBD2 matching 14 bases. There are 14 residues in the CDR3. In germline, CDR1 is DFQATT, CDR2 SNEGSKA (reference sequence). Trimming at V came to 6 bases and at J to 9 bases, leaving 10 bases not matched to a gene. CDR3 DNA sequence: TGCAGTGCGAGACTAGCGGGAGGGCCTGGACGGCAGTACTTC. This encodes CSARLAGGPGRQYF.